This TCR beta chain appears in the sequencing data of a study of shared clonotypes between healthy human individuals. Whole-study findings and limits: Sharing across four donors was highest in naive CD4 (around 5%) and lowest in memory CD8 (roughly 0.4%).

V gave up 4 bases and J gave up 10 bases, with 14 bases separating them. CDR1 and CDR2 from the germline V gene are LGHNA and YSLEER. This CDR3 contains 13 residues. This clone appeared a few times. Its matching antigen is unknown. Naive CD8 cells comprised CD45RO-negative, CCR7-positively selected cells, excluding terminally differentiated effector memory CD45RA+ cells. Replicate PCRs from sorted subsets contained about 200 ng DNA, which is 30,000 to 35,000 T cell genomes. Assay: immunoSEQ multiplex PCR; the TCRdb copy retains only in-frame clones and omits some. The data hold around 2,000,000 clones, with roughly 94% observed a single time.

This chain links TRBV4-3 with TRBJ2-1, with D unclear. Sequenced: naive CD8+ T cells sorted from blood. The clonotype was recovered from a man younger than 35 in good health. For the CDR3, the DNA is TGCGCCAGCAGCCCGAATGCCGCGGCGGAGCAGTTCTTC. It is translated as CASSPNAAAEQFF.